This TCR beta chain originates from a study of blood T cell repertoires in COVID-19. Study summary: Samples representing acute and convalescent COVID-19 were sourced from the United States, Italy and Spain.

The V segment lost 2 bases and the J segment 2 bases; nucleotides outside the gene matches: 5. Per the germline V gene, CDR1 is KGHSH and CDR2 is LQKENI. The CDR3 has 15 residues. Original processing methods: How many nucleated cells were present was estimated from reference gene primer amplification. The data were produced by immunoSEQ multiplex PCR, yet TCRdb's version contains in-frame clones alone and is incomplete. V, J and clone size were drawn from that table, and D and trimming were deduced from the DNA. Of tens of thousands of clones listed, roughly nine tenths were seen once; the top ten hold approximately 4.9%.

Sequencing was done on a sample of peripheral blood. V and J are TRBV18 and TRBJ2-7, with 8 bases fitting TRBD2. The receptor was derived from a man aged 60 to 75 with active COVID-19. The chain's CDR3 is CASSPGLAVTYEQYF. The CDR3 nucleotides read TGTGCCAGCTCACCAGGACTAGCCGTAACCTACGAGCAGTACTTC.